The 6 T cell receptor beta chains below were found in one sample sequenced in a study of T cell responses to AZD1222 COVID-19 vaccine. Data came from immunoSEQ multiplex PCR; TCRdb stores just in-frame clones and leaves some out. Here the sample spans 100,000 or so clones, 87% being singletons. Here the sequenced sample was peripheral blood, taken 28 days after the second AZD1222 dose. The receptors originated from an adult who received the AZD1222 COVID-19 vaccine.

The chain uses TRBV23-1 and TRBJ2-4; D ambiguous. TRBV23-1 is annotated as an ORF whose role is uncertain. This CDR3 region has 14 residues. The V and J ends lost 4 bases and 0 bases respectively, with 7 bases between them. The CDR3 here is CASSPRIAKNIQYF. CDR3 bases: TGCGCCAGCAGTCCCAGGATAGCCAAAAACATTCAGTACTTC.

The chain employs TRBV24-1 and TRBJ1-1; tentative D call: TRBD1 (5 bases). Trimming removed 6 bases at V and 7 bases at J, with 8 bases between. Germline-derived CDR1 and CDR2 are KGHDR and SFDVKD. The CDR3 has 11 residues. The CDR3 protein is CATSRGGEAFF. CDR3 DNA sequence: TGTGCCACCAGTCGGGGGGGTGAAGCTTTCTTT.

The chain links TRBV28 to TRBJ2-7; 7 bases are shared with TRBD1. V shed 2 bases, J shed 7 bases, and the junction held 8 bases outside the gene matches. The CDR3 length is 14 residues. Germline assignment: CDR1 MDHEN and CDR2 SYDVKM. CDR3 in DNA: TGTGCCAGCAGTTTAACAGGGGCGCTGGGAGAGCAGTACTTC. Translation gives CASSLTGALGEQYF.

The J gene is TRBJ2-5, the V gene TRBV29-1; TRBD1 is a possible D gene (6 bases). Germline V gene data show CDR1 as SQVTM and CDR2 as ANQGSEA. The CDR3 covers 15 residues. The V and J ends lost 0 bases and 5 bases respectively, with 16 bases between them. In DNA, the CDR3 is TGCAGCGTTGAAGATTATGGCAGGGGTGGGGAGACCCAGTACTTC. It is translated as CSVEDYGRGGETQYF.

This sequence joins TRBV28 and TRBJ1-5; D might be TRBD1 (6 bases). Germline-derived CDR1 and CDR2 are MDHEN and SYDVKM. This CDR3 has 14 amino acids. V shed 10 bases and J shed 9 bases, with 22 bases lying between them. CDR3 region: CATLGEQGLWPQHF. The CDR3 bases are TGTGCCACCCTAGGGGAACAGGGCCTATGGCCCCAGCATTTT. Complete variable domain (other parts from reference TRBV28 and TRBJ1-5): DVKVTQSSRYLVKRTGEKVFLECVQDMDHENMFWYRQDPGLGLRLIYFSYDVKMKEKGDIPEGYSVSREKKERFSLILESASTNQTSMYLCATLGEQGLWPQHFGDGTRLSIL.

This rearrangement joins TRBV9 to TRBJ2-7; D unclear. CDR3 length: 13 amino acids. Trimming took 0 bases from V and 1 from J, leaving 5 bases between them. Germline lookup yields CDR1 SGDLS and CDR2 YYNGEE. CDR3 bases: TGTGCCAGCAGCGTAGCAGAATCCTACGAGCAGTACTTC. The encoded protein is CASSVAESYEQYF. Using reference TRBV9 and TRBJ2-7 for the parts outside the CDR3, the full variable domain is DSGVTQTPKHLITATGQRVTLRCSPRSGDLSVYWYQQSLDQGLQFLIQYYNGEERAKGNILERFSAQQFPDLHSELNLSSLELGDSALYFCASSVAESYEQYFGPGTRLTVT.